The subject of this entry is one T cell receptor (beta chain). What it recognizes is unknown. The data were taken from a study of OX40 agonist ivuxolimab in advanced cancers. Turning to the study itself: Patients with hepatocellular carcinoma, melanoma, renal cell or head and neck cancer made up the dose-escalation patients.

With baseline, cycle 4 day 1, and cycle 7 day 1 as timepoints, blood was sampled. Sequenced by immunoSEQ multiplex PCR; TCRdb stores in-frame clones only, minus some. The top ten clones hold 0.4% to 0.5% of a sample with about 78,000 clones, roughly four fifths of them seen once. Germline CDR1 reads MDHEN; CDR2 reads SYDVKM. CDR3 length equals 13 residues. V was trimmed by 5 bases and J by 4 bases, leaving 11 bases between them. Whole-study findings and limits: Researchers did not determine the expanded peripheral T cells' antigen specificity.

Sequenced material: CD4+ or CD8+ T cells sorted from blood, taken in a trial of the OX40 agonist ivuxolimab. The clonotype originates from an adult with an advanced solid tumor such as melanoma, head and neck, liver or kidney cancer. The chain uses TRBV28 and TRBJ1-2; maybe TRBD1 (5 bases). CDR3 nucleotides: TGTGCCAGCAGTGGAGGGGCGACCTATGGCTACACCTTC. It is translated as CASSGGATYGYTF.